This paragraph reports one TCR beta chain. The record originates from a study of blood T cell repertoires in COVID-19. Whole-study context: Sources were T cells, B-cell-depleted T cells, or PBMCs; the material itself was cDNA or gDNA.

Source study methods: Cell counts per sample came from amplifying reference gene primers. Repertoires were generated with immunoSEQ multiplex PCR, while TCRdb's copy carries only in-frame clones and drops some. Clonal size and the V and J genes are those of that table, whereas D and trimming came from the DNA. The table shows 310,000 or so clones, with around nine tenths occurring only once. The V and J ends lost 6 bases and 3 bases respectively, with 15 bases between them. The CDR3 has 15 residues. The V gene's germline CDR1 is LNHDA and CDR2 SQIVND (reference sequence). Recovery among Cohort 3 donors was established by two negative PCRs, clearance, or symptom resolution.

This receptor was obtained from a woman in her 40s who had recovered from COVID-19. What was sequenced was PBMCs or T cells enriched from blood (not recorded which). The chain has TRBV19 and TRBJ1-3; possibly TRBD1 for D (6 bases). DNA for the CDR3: TGTGCCAGTAGCATCACAGGGATCTTTGGAAACACCATATATTTT. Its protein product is CASSITGIFGNTIYF.